What follows is one T cell receptor (beta chain) and its context. As yet, its antigen is unknown. Germline-derived CDR1 and CDR2 are SQVTM and ANQGSEA. This CDR3 has 12 residues. The V end was cut by 0 bases, the J end by 5 bases, with 7 bases between. RNA transcripts served as the template for amplifying TCR beta CDR3 regions. Carried out on the TCR CDR3, a first-round RT-PCR used the HTBI primer set. MiXCR, run by TCRdb on the multiplex PCR reads, gives a single entry per CDR3 protein. The table shows 450,000 to 700,000 distinct CDR3 sequences, with more than 45% occurring only once. This record comes from a study of T cells in Graves' hyperthyroidism and ophthalmopathy. Notes on the study in general: A model of 13 V-J pairs discriminated ophthalmopathy from stable hyperthyroidism.

Clinical symptoms, serum thyroxine and TRAb, thyroid ultrasound and orbital computed tomography together formed the diagnostic basis. The chain couples TRBV29-1 to TRBJ2-5; D is ambiguous. The sequence was obtained from a woman between 18 and 29 years old with Graves' hyperthyroidism. The sample was peripheral blood or thyroid tissue (not recorded which). In DNA, the CDR3 is TGCAGCGTTGAAGATTGGTCGGAGACCCAGTACTTC. Encoded protein: CSVEDWSETQYF.